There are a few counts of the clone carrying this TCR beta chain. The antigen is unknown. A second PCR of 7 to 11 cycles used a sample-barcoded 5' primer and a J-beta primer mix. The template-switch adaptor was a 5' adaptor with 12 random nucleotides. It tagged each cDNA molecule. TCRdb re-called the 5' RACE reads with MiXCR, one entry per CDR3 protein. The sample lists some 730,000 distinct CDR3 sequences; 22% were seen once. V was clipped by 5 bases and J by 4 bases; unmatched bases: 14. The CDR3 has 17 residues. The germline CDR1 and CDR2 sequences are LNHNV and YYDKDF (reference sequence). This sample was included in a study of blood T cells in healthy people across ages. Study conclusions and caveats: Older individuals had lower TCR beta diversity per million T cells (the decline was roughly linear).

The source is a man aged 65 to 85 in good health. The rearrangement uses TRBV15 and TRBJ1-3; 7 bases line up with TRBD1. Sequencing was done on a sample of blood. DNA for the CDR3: TGTGCCACCAGCGGAAAGCCGGGACAGAGAGGAGGAAACACCATATATTTT. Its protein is CATSGKPGQRGGNTIYF.